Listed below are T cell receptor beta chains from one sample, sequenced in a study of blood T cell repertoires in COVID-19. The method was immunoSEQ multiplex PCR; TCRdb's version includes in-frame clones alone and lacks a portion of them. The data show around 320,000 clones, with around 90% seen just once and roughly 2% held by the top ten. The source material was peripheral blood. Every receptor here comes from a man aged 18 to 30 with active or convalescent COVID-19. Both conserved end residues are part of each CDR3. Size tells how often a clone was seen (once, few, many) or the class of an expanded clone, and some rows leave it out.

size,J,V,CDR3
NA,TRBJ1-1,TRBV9,CASSSGTGITEAFF
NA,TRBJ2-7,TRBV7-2,CASSFSPGVYEQYF
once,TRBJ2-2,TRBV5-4,CASSFRAGSAGELFF
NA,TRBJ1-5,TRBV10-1,CASSTREIAREPQHF
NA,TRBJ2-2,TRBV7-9,CASRRGLAGENTGELFF
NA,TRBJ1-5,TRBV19,CARPRRDFHQPQHF
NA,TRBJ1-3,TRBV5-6,CASTSTGDLFGNTIYF
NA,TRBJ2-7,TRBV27,CASSLSPKRRGWSYEQYF
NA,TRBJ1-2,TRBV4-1,CASSQAPSPQRSGYTF
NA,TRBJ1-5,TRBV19,CASSNDWASSNQPQHF
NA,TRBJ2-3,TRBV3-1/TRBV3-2,CASSQDWGTSFTDTQYF
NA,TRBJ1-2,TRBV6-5,CASRTDRDYGYTF
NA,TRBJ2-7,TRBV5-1,CASSPNRANYEQYF
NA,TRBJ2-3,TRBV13,CASRSRGAVAEADTQYF
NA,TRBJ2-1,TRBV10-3,CAISESGQYNEQFF
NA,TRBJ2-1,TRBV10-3,CAISDLYSNEQFF
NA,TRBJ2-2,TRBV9,CASSVSGGPNTGELFF